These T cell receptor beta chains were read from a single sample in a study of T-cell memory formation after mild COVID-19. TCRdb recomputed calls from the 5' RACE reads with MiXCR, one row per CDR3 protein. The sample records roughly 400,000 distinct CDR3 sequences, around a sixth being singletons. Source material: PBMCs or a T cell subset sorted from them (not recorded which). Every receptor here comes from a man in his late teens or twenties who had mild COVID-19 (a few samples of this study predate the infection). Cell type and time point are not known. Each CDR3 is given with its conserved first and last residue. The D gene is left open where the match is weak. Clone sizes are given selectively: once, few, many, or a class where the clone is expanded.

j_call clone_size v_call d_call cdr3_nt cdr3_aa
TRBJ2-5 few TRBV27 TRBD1 TGTGCCAGCAGTGGCCGGGACAGTTACCAAGAGACCCAGTACTTC CASSGRDSYQETQYF
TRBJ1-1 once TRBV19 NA TGTGCCAGTAGTCCACAGAGCATGAACACTGAAGCTTTCTTT CASSPQSMNTEAFF
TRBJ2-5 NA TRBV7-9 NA TGTACCAGCAGCTTTAGGTCGATCGGGCAGGCCCCGCGAGAGACCCAGTACTTC CTSSFRSIGQAPRETQYF
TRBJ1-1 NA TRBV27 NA TGTGCCAGCAGCCGGGGCCTGGGGAACACTGAAGCTTTCTTT CASSRGLGNTEAFF
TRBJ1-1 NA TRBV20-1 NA TGCAGTGCTAGAGGGCGACGCACTGAAGCTTTCTTT CSARGRRTEAFF
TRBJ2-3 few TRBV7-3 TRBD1 TGTGCCAGCAGCACACGGACAGGCTTGTCGGATACGCAGTATTTT CASSTRTGLSDTQYF
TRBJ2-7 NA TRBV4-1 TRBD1 TGCGCCAGCAGCCAAGTTCCCGGGACAGAAACCTACGAGCAGTACTTC CASSQVPGTETYEQYF
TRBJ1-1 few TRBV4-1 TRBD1 TGCGCCAGCAGATGGACAGGGAGAAGCACTGAAGCTTTCTTT CASRWTGRSTEAFF
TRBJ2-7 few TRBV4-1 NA TGCGCCAGCAGCCAAGTAGGTGGGTACGAGCAGTACTTC CASSQVGGYEQYF
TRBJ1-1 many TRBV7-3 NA TGTGCCAGCAGCTCCGGGAGGGGCGAAGCTTTCTTT CASSSGRGEAFF
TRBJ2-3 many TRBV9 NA TGTGCCAGCAGCGTAGGGGCAGGTAGCACAGATACGCAGTATTTT CASSVGAGSTDTQYF
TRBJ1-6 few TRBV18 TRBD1 TGTGCCAGCTCGCCCGACAGGGTGGGAACTAATTCACCCCTCCACTTT CASSPDRVGTNSPLHF
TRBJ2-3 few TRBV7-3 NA TGTGCCAGCAGCTCCGGATACTTATCCGATACGCAGTATTTT CASSSGYLSDTQYF
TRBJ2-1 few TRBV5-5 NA TGTGCCAGCAGCTTCCAGGGCAATGAGCAGTTCTTC CASSFQGNEQFF
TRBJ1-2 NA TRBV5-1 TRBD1 TGCGCCAGCAGCCTCCACGGGACAGTAAATGGCTACACCTTC CASSLHGTVNGYTF
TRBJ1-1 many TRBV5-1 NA TGCGCCAGCAGCTCGACAGCGTCAAACACTGAAGCTTTCTTT CASSSTASNTEAFF
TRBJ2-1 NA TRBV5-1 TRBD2 TGCGCCAGCAGCTACTATCTAGCGGGGGGGCACAATGAGCAGTTCTTC CASSYYLAGGHNEQFF
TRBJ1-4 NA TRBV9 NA TGTGCCAGCAGCGTAGAGTCTGCTCCAGGAACCGAAAAACTGTTTTTT CASSVESAPGTEKLFF
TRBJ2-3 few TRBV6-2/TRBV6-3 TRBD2 TGTGCCAGCAGTTACTCGACTAGCGGGGTGTTCACAGATACGCAGTATTTT CASSYSTSGVFTDTQYF
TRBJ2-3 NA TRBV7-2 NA TGTGCCAGCAGCTCCCTTCACACAGATACGCAGTATTTT CASSSLHTDTQYF
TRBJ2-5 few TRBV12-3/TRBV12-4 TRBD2 TGTGCCAGCAGACTAGCGGGGCCAGAGACCCAGTACTTC CASRLAGPETQYF
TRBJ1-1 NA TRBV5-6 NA TGTGCCAGCAGCTTGGAATGGGGGGGCACTGAAGCTTTCTTT CASSLEWGGTEAFF
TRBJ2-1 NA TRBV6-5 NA TGTGCCAGCAGTTACTCAGGAGAGCGCTCCTACAATGAGCAGTTCTTC CASSYSGERSYNEQFF